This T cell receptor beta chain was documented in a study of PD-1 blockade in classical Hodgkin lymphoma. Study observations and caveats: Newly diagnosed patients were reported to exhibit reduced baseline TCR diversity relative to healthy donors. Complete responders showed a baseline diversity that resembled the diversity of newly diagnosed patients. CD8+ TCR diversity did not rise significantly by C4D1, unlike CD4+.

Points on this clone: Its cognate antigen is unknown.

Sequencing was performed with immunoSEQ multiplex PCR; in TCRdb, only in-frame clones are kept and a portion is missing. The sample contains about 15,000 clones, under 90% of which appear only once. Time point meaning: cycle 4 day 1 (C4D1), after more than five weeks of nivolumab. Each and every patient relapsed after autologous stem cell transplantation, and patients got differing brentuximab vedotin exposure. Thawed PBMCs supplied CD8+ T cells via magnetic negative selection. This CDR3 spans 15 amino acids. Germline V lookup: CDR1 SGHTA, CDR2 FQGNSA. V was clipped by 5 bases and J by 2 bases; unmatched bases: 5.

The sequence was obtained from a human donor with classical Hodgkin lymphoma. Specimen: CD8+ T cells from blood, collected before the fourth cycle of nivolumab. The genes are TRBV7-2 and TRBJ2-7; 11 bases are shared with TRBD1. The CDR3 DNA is TGTGCCAGCAGCCTGCCGGGACAGGGGGCCTACGAGCAGTACTTC. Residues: CASSLPGQGAYEQYF.